The sample holds a few counts of the clone carrying this T cell receptor beta chain. The entry originates in a study of human T cells and chemical hapten exposure. As for the study in general: TCR yields differed between samples (mainly from small differences in pooled library volume).

CDR1 and CDR2 (germline): MNHEY, SVGAGI. This CDR3 has 15 amino acids. Trimming pared 0 bases from V and 1 base from J, leaving 8 bases between. It was the library that attached unique molecular identifiers to individual cDNA molecules. In TCRdb, the RACE reads were re-called with MiXCR into one record per CDR3 protein. The data show approximately 320,000 distinct CDR3 sequences, with about 5% seen just once and less than 9% held by the top ten. Stated time point: pre-sensitization, week 0. The sample's treatment: therapeutic diphenylcyclopropenone sensitization with weekly scalp DPC. The rearrangement uses TRBV6-5 and TRBJ2-3; D call uncertain. The TCR originated in a woman aged 18-29 years with alopecia areata. Some clones in this sample may be carry-over from other donors' samples. The starting material was whole blood, obtained in connection with sensitization to the hapten diphenylcyclopropenone (DPC). The CDR3: CASSYSSLGTDTQYF. CDR3 coding DNA: TGTGCCAGCAGTTACTCTAGCCTCGGCACAGATACGCAGTATTTT.